The rows below give T cell receptor beta chains drawn from one sample of a study of T cell responses to AZD1222 COVID-19 vaccine. Some clones are missing from TCRdb's copy, which holds only in-frame ones; the method was immunoSEQ multiplex PCR. The table includes over 100,000 clones, 89% detected once. Sample: peripheral blood, taken on day 0 of AZD1222 vaccination. Every receptor here comes from an adult in good health. CDR3s leave out the opening cysteine and the closing phenylalanine or tryptophan. Rows may omit the clone size; those that give it use once, few, many or a size class.

>TRBV15|-|TRBJ1-5|12
ATSRVAGDQPQH
>TRBV12-1|-|TRBJ2-7|10
ASSLKSYEQY
>TRBV7-8|-|TRBJ1-5|12
ASSLSGTYQPQH
>TRBV27|-|TRBJ1-1|13
ASSLLWGQNTEAF
>TRBV5-1|-|TRBJ1-1|14
ASSLASVGVLTEAF
>TRBV2|-|TRBJ1-4|11
ASLRRGNEKLF
>TRBV5-6|-|TRBJ2-4|14
ASSPLTTGGVNIQY
>TRBV18|-|TRBJ2-7|13
ASSPGGGDSYEQY
>TRBV5-1|-|TRBJ2-5|12
ASSLHGGQETQY
>TRBV12-3/TRBV12-4|few|TRBJ1-2|11
ASSLGRAYGYT
>TRBV12-3/TRBV12-4|-|TRBJ1-2|11
ASSLGTDYGYT
>TRBV11-2|-|TRBJ2-3|12
ASSLFLAVDTQY
>TRBV28|-|TRBJ2-2|15
ASSPIFPPGGTGELF
>TRBV7-3|-|TRBJ2-1|12
ASSLRGAGNEQF
>TRBV21-1|few|TRBJ2-2|18
ASSITHRDRADSRTGELF
>TRBV11-2|-|TRBJ1-2|16
ASSPILPGQDPPYGYT
>TRBV11-1|-|TRBJ1-2|11
ASSWGQDYGYT
>TRBV13|-|TRBJ2-2|12
ASSFNLRSGELF
>TRBV3-1/TRBV3-2|-|TRBJ2-5|17
ASSQVGGASGGIQETQY
>TRBV7-9|-|TRBJ2-5|10
ASRAAQETQY
>TRBV5-6|-|TRBJ1-1|12
ASSLGGTGAEAF
>TRBV11-1|-|TRBJ1-1|12
ASSMTDLNTEAF
>TRBV25-1|-|TRBJ2-3|12
ASSQTAFTDTQY
>TRBV27|once|TRBJ2-7|11
ASSFNRDYEQY
>TRBV4-1|-|TRBJ1-1|13
ASSYQAGLNTEAF
>TRBV27|-|TRBJ2-3|11
ASSPQGRDTQY
>TRBV2|-|TRBJ1-1|10
ASIQETVPAF
>TRBV29-1|-|TRBJ1-5|10
SVQEPNQPQH
>TRBV19|once|TRBJ2-1|16
ASSILLSASDSYNEQF
>TRBV29-1|-|TRBJ1-2|10
STSGISYGYT
>TRBV5-1|once|TRBJ2-1|11
ASSLRQRDEQF
>TRBV11-2|-|TRBJ2-6|14
ASSLPQKSGANVLT
>TRBV5-1|-|TRBJ1-2|12
ASSEVELNYGYT
>TRBV6-6|once|TRBJ1-1|14
ASSYSAGGVDTEAF
>TRBV11-2|-|TRBJ2-1|13
ASSSRLLSYNEQF
>TRBV30|-|TRBJ2-5|14
AWSVLGSVIQETQY
>TRBV7-8|-|TRBJ2-2|12
ASSMLLGTGELF
>TRBV5-1|once|TRBJ2-3|14
ASSLATGPSTDTQY
>TRBV2|-|TRBJ1-2|11
ASSTQENYGYT
>TRBV19|-|TRBJ1-4|11
ASSPRRGEKLF
>TRBV19|-|TRBJ1-6|14
ASSMEMGWYNSPLH
>TRBV7-9|-|TRBJ1-2|14
ASSPLQLGVRSGYT
>TRBV18|once|TRBJ1-1|14
ASSPPDRWSNTEAF
>TRBV5-8|-|TRBJ2-1|12
ASSLAEGPFKQF
>TRBV5-8|-|TRBJ1-2|9
ASSLVYGYT
>TRBV2|few|TRBJ2-1|13
AYTGDQGIYNEQF
>TRBV18|-|TRBJ2-5|12
ASSASGGKETQY
>TRBV9|-|TRBJ1-2|13
ASSVSQWGDYGYT
>TRBV3-1/TRBV3-2|-|TRBJ2-3|12
ASSQSGLADTQY
>TRBV6-5|-|TRBJ2-7|13
ASRGARTALGEQY
>TRBV6-2/TRBV6-3|-|TRBJ2-3|13
ASSYFSGRTDTQY
>TRBV11-2|-|TRBJ2-5|11
ASRRSGEETQY
>TRBV2|-|TRBJ2-5|12
ASRGTANQETQY
>TRBV5-4|-|TRBJ2-3|15
ASSAPGGFTSTDTQY
>TRBV11-2|-|TRBJ1-1|12
ASSLVYETGGAF
>TRBV14|-|TRBJ2-5|13
ASSLLGGGAETQY
>TRBV6-5|-|TRBJ2-5|12
ASSPPRGRETQY
>TRBV11-2|-|TRBJ1-4|13
ASSSPDRGSEKLF
>TRBV5-4|-|TRBJ2-2|15
ASSWKTSGGPTGELF